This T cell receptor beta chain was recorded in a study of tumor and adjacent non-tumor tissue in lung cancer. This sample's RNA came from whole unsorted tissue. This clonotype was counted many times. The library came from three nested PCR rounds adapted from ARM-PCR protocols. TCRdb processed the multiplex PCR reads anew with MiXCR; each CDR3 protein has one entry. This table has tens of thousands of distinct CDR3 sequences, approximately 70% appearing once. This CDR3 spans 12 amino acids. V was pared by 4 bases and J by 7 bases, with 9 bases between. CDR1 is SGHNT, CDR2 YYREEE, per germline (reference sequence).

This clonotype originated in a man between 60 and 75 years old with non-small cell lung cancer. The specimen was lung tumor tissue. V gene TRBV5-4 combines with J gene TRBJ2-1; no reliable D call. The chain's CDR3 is CASSIGDNEQFF. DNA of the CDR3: TGTGCCAGCAGCATTGGGGATAATGAGCAGTTCTTC.